This T cell receptor (beta chain) was sequenced during a study of blood T cell repertoires in COVID-19 (dated by TCRdb to 2020 to 2022). At the level of the whole study: The collaborator samples originated in the United States, Italy and Spain and spanned the acute and convalescent phases of COVID-19. The material from the prospective study consisted of cDNA or gDNA derived from T cells, B-cell-depleted T cells, or PBMCs. The dataset comprised deeply sampled blood TCRbeta repertoires from subjects exposed to, actively infected with, or recovered from COVID-19. The repertoires were released in a freely available public database intended as a resource for research on the immune response to SARS-CoV-2. Samples came from the ongoing ImmuneRACE study (first 160 participants) plus 1,254 subjects from 6 global collaborators. A de-identified subject ID, COVID-19 status, age in years and sex were almost always included in the sample metadata. Where HLA class I and class II types were available, the types were taken from metadata supplied by the sample provider, not from assay-based typing.

Collaborating institutions collected whole blood in K2EDTA tubes following their own protocols. Collaborator samples were shipped for TCRbeta analysis as frozen whole blood, isolated PBMCs, or DNA extracted from either sample type. TCRbeta CDR3 regions were amplified from genomic DNA by means of the immunoSEQ Assay, a bias-controlled multiplex PCR. Concerning the study's data processing: Nucleated cell counts per sample were estimated from amplification of reference gene primers within the assay. To quantify the absolute abundance of each unique TCRbeta CDR3 rearrangement, sequence reads were collapsed and filtered. For each sample, productive Simpson clonality was calculated by taking the square root of Simpson's diversity index across productive rearrangements. The table was pulled from immuneACCESS by TCRdb, which kept in-frame rearrangements only. Such tables lose some clones; where checked, under half of the loss comes from unresolved V genes, and the rest has no known cause. That table supplies the V and J calls and clone size; D and trimming were determined from the DNA. The sample profile shows 150,000 to 200,000 clones; more than 65% of them were found once. Jointly, the top ten make up 8% to 11% of the sample.

In the case of this clone: What antigen it recognizes has not been identified. There are no base qualities to consult, and no much larger clone falls within one base.

Study-wide conclusions, independent of this receptor: The amount of clinical and demographic metadata varied by source and participant and was provided uncurated.

The germline V gene (reference sequence) provides CDR1 MNHNY and CDR2 SVGAGI. The germline V and J ends show losses of 2 bases and 8 bases respectively, and no gene match explains 13 bases of the junction. There are 16 amino acids in the CDR3, from cysteine to phenylalanine inclusive. Of the read, only the CDR3 DNA is kept; its 48 bases are in frame from base 1. The V and J segments used are TRBV6-6 and TRBJ1-2; 8 of the junction bases match TRBD1. The specimen was peripheral blood. The TCR was taken from a woman of 80 years or more with active or convalescent COVID-19. The nucleotide sequence reads TGTGCCAGCAGTTACCCCCAAGCGACAGGGGCGGGGGGCTACACCTTC. It encodes CASSYPQATGAGGYTF.